The 20 T cell receptor beta chains below come from one sample, sequenced in a study of cytomegalovirus exposure and HLA in healthy donors. The PCR employed 60 Vbeta primers together with 13 Jbeta primers. Assay used: immunoSEQ multiplex PCR; TCRdb lists only in-frame clones, some missing. The table lists 100,000 to 150,000 clones, around 72% of them singletons. The source material was PBMCs. The receptors here all came from a man aged 50-60 years in good health and CMV-seropositive.

Only one count was recorded for this clone. The J gene is TRBJ2-3, the V gene TRBV15; TRBD2 is a possible D gene (5 bases). V gave up 4 bases and J gave up 2 bases, with 10 bases separating them. This CDR3 comprises 14 residues. Germline CDR1 LNHNV, CDR2 YYDKDF (reference sequence). In DNA, the CDR3 is TGTGCCACCAGCACTCGGGGAACCACAGATACGCAGTATTTT. This translates into CATSTRGTTDTQYF.

The chain employs TRBV4-1 and TRBJ2-2, with 7 bases fitting TRBD1. The germline gives CDR1 MGHRA, CDR2 YSYEKL. The junction had 18 bases not matched to a gene; V was cut back by 3 bases and J by 5 bases. This CDR3 contains 19 residues. Written as DNA, the CDR3 is TGCGCCAGCAGCCAGCTCCCTGGGGGACAGACCGGCGCAACCGGGGAGCTGTTTTTT. Its protein is CASSQLPGGQTGATGELFF.

This clone was picked up a small number of times. The rearrangement links TRBV9 to TRBJ2-1; D gene ambiguous. In germline, CDR1 is SGDLS, CDR2 YYNGEE. Trimming pared 0 bases from V and 9 bases from J, leaving 10 bases between. This CDR3 is built from 13 residues. Here the CDR3 reads CASSVGNVSEQFF. In nucleotides, the CDR3 is TGTGCCAGCAGCGTAGGCAACGTCAGTGAGCAGTTCTTC.

A few counts support this clone. The V gene is TRBV5-1, the J gene TRBJ2-7; 8 bases map to TRBD2. V lost 2 bases and J lost 4; bases outside the gene matches: 8. The CDR3 extends over 15 amino acids. Germline lookup yields CDR1 SGHRS and CDR2 YFSETQ. CDR3 residues: CASSFDGTSGYEQYF. The CDR3 DNA sequence: TGCGCCAGCAGCTTTGACGGGACTAGTGGTTACGAGCAGTACTTC. Drawing the rest from reference TRBV5-1 and TRBJ2-7, the complete variable domain is KAGVTQTPRYLIKTRGQQVTLSCSPISGHRSVSWYQQTPGQGLQFLFEYFSETQRNKGNFPGRFSGRQFSNSRSEMNVSTLELGDSALYLCASSFDGTSGYEQYFGPGTRLTVT.

In DNA, the CDR3 is TGCGCCAGCAGCTTTGCCAGCGACTCTGGAAACACCATATATTTT. It is translated as CASSFASDSGNTIYF. The chain uses TRBV4-1 and TRBJ1-3; no reliable D call. The CDR3 spans 15 residues. Germline V lookup: CDR1 MGHRA, CDR2 YSYEKL. With 5 bases removed from V and 0 bases from J, the gap between germline ends came to 11 bases.

The J gene is TRBJ2-1, the V gene TRBV6-1, with 13 bases identical to TRBD2. Germline trimming cut 2 bases from V and 0 bases from J; bases unmatched to any gene: 7. The CDR3 covers 19 residues. Germline-derived CDR1 and CDR2 are MNHNS and SASEGT. In DNA, the CDR3 is TGTGCCAGCAGTGAAACTAGCGGGGGGGCAACCAGCTCCTACAATGAGCAGTTCTTC. It yields the protein CASSETSGGATSSYNEQFF.

As regards this clone: Other DNA sequences from this sample encode an identical CDR3 as well. The chain employs TRBV5-1 and TRBJ2-5; 12 positions match TRBD2. Per the germline V gene, CDR1 is SGHRS and CDR2 is YFSETQ. CDR3 length: 15 amino acids. The V gene end was trimmed by 4 bases and the J gene end by 2 bases; junction bases not matched to a gene: 3. In nucleotides, the CDR3 is TGCGCCAGCAGCGTCGGGACTAGCGGGCAAGAGACCCAGTACTTC. Translation gives CASSVGTSGQETQYF.

This clone came up once. The chain combines TRBV7-8 with TRBJ2-2; D possibly corresponds to TRBD1 (5 bases). The V end lost 3 bases, the J end lost 7 bases, and 12 bases lay between the germline ends. The CDR3 is 14 residues long. Germline values: CDR1 SGHVS, CDR2 FQNEAQ. In nucleotides, the CDR3 is TGTGCCAGCAGCTTCAGAAAGGGGAACGGGGAGCTGTTTTTT. It translates to CASSFRKGNGELFF.

V is TRBV5-6 and J is TRBJ2-2; 7 positions agree with TRBD1. V lost 3 bases, J lost 2 bases, and 7 bases stayed unmatched. The CDR3 extends over 16 amino acids. CDR1 and CDR2 from the germline V gene are SGHDT and YYEEEE. The CDR3 sequence is CASSSSRDRNTGELFF. For the CDR3, the DNA is TGTGCCAGCAGCTCCTCCAGGGACAGAAACACCGGGGAGCTGTTTTTT.

The chain is built from TRBV18 and TRBJ1-1; TRBD1 matches 7 bases. The length of the CDR3 is 13 residues. The germline gives CDR1 KGHSH, CDR2 LQKENI. V lost 5 bases to trimming and J lost 10 bases; unmatched junction nucleotides: 10. The CDR3 region is CASSYTGAVVAFF. CDR3 coding DNA: TGTGCCAGCTCATACACAGGGGCGGTTGTAGCTTTCTTT.

This chain joins TRBV19 and TRBJ2-7, with D maybe TRBD2 (6 bases). CDR3 size: 14 residues. Germline V gene data show CDR1 as LNHDA and CDR2 as SQIVND (reference sequence). The V and J ends lost 3 bases and 5 bases respectively, with 14 bases between them. This chain's CDR3 is CASSIRGYGNEQYF. CDR3 DNA: TGTGCCAGTAGTATTCGGGGGTACGGGAACGAGCAGTACTTC.

V and J are TRBV5-1 and TRBJ2-3; 8 nucleotides agree with TRBD1. Germline V CDR1 and CDR2: SGHRS, YFSETQ. J lost 1 base, V lost 2 bases, and 3 bases had no gene match. There are 15 residues in the CDR3. The CDR3 region is CASSLVGQGTDTQYF. The CDR3 DNA follows: TGCGCCAGCAGCTTAGTGGGACAGGGCACAGATACGCAGTATTTT. Supplemented by reference TRBV5-1 and TRBJ2-3, the full variable domain reads KAGVTQTPRYLIKTRGQQVTLSCSPISGHRSVSWYQQTPGQGLQFLFEYFSETQRNKGNFPGRFSGRQFSNSRSEMNVSTLELGDSALYLCASSLVGQGTDTQYFGPGTRLTVL.

The J gene is TRBJ2-1, the V gene TRBV5-1; TRBD2 might be the D (6 bases). CDR1 SGHRS and CDR2 YFSETQ come from the germline V gene. The CDR3 extends over 14 amino acids. The ends were cut back, 4 bases at V and 6 bases at J, with 14 bases in the middle. CDR3 loop: CASSLLEGPNEQFF. The DNA for the CDR3 is TGCGCCAGCAGCCTCTTGGAGGGTCCCAATGAGCAGTTCTTC.

This clone was counted a few times. This sequence joins TRBV15 and TRBJ1-2; D is perhaps TRBD1 (6 bases). Germline V lookup: CDR1 LNHNV, CDR2 YYDKDF (reference sequence). CDR3 size: 15 residues. V was pared by 3 bases and J by 2 bases, with 13 bases between. The CDR3 sequence: CATSSTTGTNYGYTF. The DNA for the CDR3 is TGTGCCACCAGCAGTACAACAGGGACGAACTATGGCTACACCTTC. Looking up the rest from reference TRBV15 and TRBJ1-2 gives the full variable domain: DAMVIQNPRYQVTQFGKPVTLSCSQTLNHNVMYWYQQKSSQAPKLLFHYYDKDFNNEADTPDNFQSRRPNTSFCFLDIRSPGLGDTAMYLCATSSTTGTNYGYTFGSGTRLTVV.

The chain uses TRBV28 and TRBJ2-2, with D perhaps matching TRBD2 (5 bases). V shed 3 bases and J shed 6 bases, with 11 bases lying between them. The CDR3 extends over 14 amino acids. Germline CDR1 is MDHEN and CDR2 is SYDVKM. CDR3 coding DNA: TGTGCCAGCAGTTTGGGTGGGCGGGCCGGGGAGCTGTTTTTT. This codes for CASSLGGRAGELFF.

This chain links TRBV7-4 with TRBJ2-7; 7 bases match TRBD1. The V and J ends lost 5 bases and 5 bases, in that order; junction bases with no gene match: 12. Per germline, CDR1 SGHVT and CDR2 SQSDAQ. This CDR3 contains 15 residues. The CDR3 loop reads CASSSDRAPSHEQYF. DNA for the CDR3: TGTGCCAGCAGCAGCGACAGGGCTCCTAGCCACGAGCAGTACTTC.

This clone appeared a single time. The chain uses TRBV6-5 and TRBJ1-4, with 10 bases that match TRBD1. Germline V gene lookup returns CDR1 MNHEY and CDR2 SVGAGI. CDR3 length: 13 residues. Trimming at V came to 4 bases and at J to 11 bases, leaving 4 bases not matched to a gene. CDR3 protein: CASSSRTGGKLFF. In nucleotides, the CDR3 is TGTGCCAGCAGTTCCCGGACAGGGGGGAAACTGTTTTTT.

The chain joins TRBV27 to TRBJ2-7, with 9 bases aligning to TRBD1. The CDR3 runs 14 residues. Per the germline V gene, CDR1 is MNHEY and CDR2 is SMNVEV (reference sequence). Trimming removed 7 bases from V and 4 bases from J; junction bases left unmatched: 8. CDR3 sequence: CASTSGTGKYEQYF. The CDR3 DNA sequence: TGTGCCAGCACCTCCGGGACAGGGAAATACGAGCAGTACTTC.

The genes are TRBV10-3 and TRBJ2-5; D is perhaps TRBD2 (6 bases). The germline V gene encodes CDR1 ENHRY and CDR2 SYGVKD. The CDR3 sequence is 13 residues long. The germline V and J ends were trimmed by 6 bases and 4 bases, with 12 bases remaining between them. The CDR3 sequence is CAIRTGGAETQYF. The CDR3 DNA sequence: TGTGCCATCAGGACTGGCGGGGCAGAGACCCAGTACTTC.

The CDR3 DNA reads TGTGCCAGCAGGGCCGCGGGAAGTGGAGAGCAGTACTTC. It translates to CASRAAGSGEQYF. V is TRBV5-5 and J is TRBJ2-7, with D perhaps TRBD2 (6 bases). In germline, CDR1 is SGHKS, CDR2 YYEKEE (reference sequence). The CDR3 consists of 13 residues. V lost 5 bases and J lost 7, with 16 bases in between. Combining the CDR3 with reference TRBV5-5 and TRBJ2-7 gives the whole variable domain DAGVTQSPTHLIKTRGQQVTLRCSPISGHKSVSWYQQVLGQGPQFIFQYYEKEERGRGNFPDRFSARQFPNYSSELNVNALLLGDSALYLCASRAAGSGEQYFGPGTRLTVT.